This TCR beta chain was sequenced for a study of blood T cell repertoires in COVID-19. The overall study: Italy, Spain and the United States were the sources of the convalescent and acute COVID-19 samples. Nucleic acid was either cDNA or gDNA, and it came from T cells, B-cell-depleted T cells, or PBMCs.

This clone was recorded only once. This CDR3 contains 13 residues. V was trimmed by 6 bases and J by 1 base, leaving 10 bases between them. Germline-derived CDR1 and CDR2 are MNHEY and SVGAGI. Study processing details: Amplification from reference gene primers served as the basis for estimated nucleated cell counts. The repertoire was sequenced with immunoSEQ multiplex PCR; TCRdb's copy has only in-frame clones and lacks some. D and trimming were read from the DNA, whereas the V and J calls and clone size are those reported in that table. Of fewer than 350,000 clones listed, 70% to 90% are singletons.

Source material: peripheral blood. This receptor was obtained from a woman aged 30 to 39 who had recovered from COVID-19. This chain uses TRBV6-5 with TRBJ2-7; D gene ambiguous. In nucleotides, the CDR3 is TGTGCCAGCAGCCTACAGAGATCCTACGAGCAGTACTTC. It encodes CASSLQRSYEQYF.